Each of the 18 T cell receptor beta chains below was sequenced from the same sample in a study of blood T cell repertoires in COVID-19. The data were produced by immunoSEQ multiplex PCR, yet TCRdb's version contains in-frame clones alone and is incomplete. There are 170,000 or so clones in the sample; about 83% occur only once, and about 1.6% lies in the top ten. Sequenced sample: peripheral blood. Source of these receptors: a human donor in a cohort sampled during active COVID-19.

This clone appeared a few times. The J gene is TRBJ1-2, the V gene TRBV11-2; perhaps TRBD1 as D (5 bases). CDR3 size: 14 residues. With 2 bases removed from V and 2 bases from J, the gap between germline ends came to 9 bases. Germline CDR1 is SGHAT and CDR2 is FQNNGV. CDR3 DNA sequence: TGTGCCAGCAGCTTACCCTCAGGGAACTATGGCTACACCTTC. As protein: CASSLPSGNYGYTF.

V and J are TRBV6-5 and TRBJ1-1, with 10 bases aligning to TRBD1. V was pared by 3 bases and J by 5 bases, with 9 bases of the junction left unmatched. The V gene's germline CDR1 is MNHEY and CDR2 SVGAGI. The CDR3 covers 16 residues. CDR3 nucleotide sequence: TGTGCCAGCAGTTATTGGACAGGGGGTGCCTTAACTGAAGCTTTCTTT. Translation gives CASSYWTGGALTEAFF.

J is TRBJ2-3 and V is TRBV27; TRBD2 might be the D (5 bases). This CDR3 is built from 18 residues. The V gene lost 0 bases and the J gene lost 0 bases, with 16 bases spanning the gap. Germline V CDR1 and CDR2: MNHEY, SMNVEV (reference sequence). DNA for the CDR3: TGTGCCAGCAGTTTATCGGCAGCGGACCCCCCTAGCACAGATACGCAGTATTTT. It specifies CASSLSAADPPSTDTQYF.

V usage is TRBV23-1 and J usage is TRBJ2-7; TRBD2 is a possible D gene (5 bases). TRBV23-1 is sorted into the ORF group, with uncertain function. The V and J ends lost 5 bases and 2 bases respectively, with 19 bases between them. CDR3 length: 16 residues. The CDR3 bases are TGCGCCAGCAGTACTTTGGGCCCCACCGGGACCTACGAGCAGTACTTC. As protein: CASSTLGPTGTYEQYF.

The chain employs TRBV10-3 and TRBJ1-3, with 7 bases that match TRBD1. This CDR3 is 14 amino acids long. Germline assignment: CDR1 ENHRY and CDR2 SYGVKD. V trimming: 10 bases; J trimming: 0 bases; junction bases outside the gene matches: 6. CDR3 sequence reads: CATGQALSGNTIYF. The CDR3 nucleotides read TGTGCCACCGGACAGGCCCTCTCTGGAAACACCATATATTTT.

This clone was seen a few times. The genes are TRBV19 and TRBJ1-5; D possibly corresponds to TRBD1 (5 bases). CDR3 length equals 15 residues. Trimming took 6 bases from V and 0 from J, leaving 12 bases between them. Germline-derived CDR1 and CDR2 are LNHDA and SQIVND (reference sequence). The CDR3, as DNA: TGTGCCAGTAGGGTTGGGGACTATAGCAATCAGCCCCAGCATTTT. Protein: CASRVGDYSNQPQHF.

This clone is a singleton in its sample. This chain uses TRBV6-2 or TRBV6-3 with TRBJ1-4; D gene unclear. Germline CDR1 and CDR2: MNHEY and SVGEGT. V was cut by 0 bases and J by 4 bases, with 9 bases left in between. There are 15 residues in the CDR3. Here the CDR3 reads CASSYSATVNEKLFF. CDR3 DNA sequence: TGTGCCAGCAGTTACTCGGCCACAGTTAATGAAAAACTGTTTTTT.

The chain uses TRBV7-9 and TRBJ1-2, with 8 bases identical to TRBD1. The CDR3 runs 14 residues. Germline CDR1 SEHNR, CDR2 FQNEAQ (reference sequence). The J segment lost 7 bases and the V segment lost 5 bases, leaving 9 bases of the junction unmatched. Here the CDR3 reads CASSRSTGGGGYTF. The CDR3 DNA reads TGTGCCAGCAGCCGATCAACAGGGGGTGGTGGCTACACCTTC.

Points on this clone: This sample includes further DNA sequences coding for the same CDR3. The chain combines TRBV19 with TRBJ2-7; TRBD2 aligns across 8 bases. This CDR3 comprises 15 residues. The germline CDR1 and CDR2 sequences are LNHDA and SQIVND (reference sequence). V lost 3 bases and J lost 3; bases outside the gene matches: 7. CDR3 coding DNA: TGTGCCAGTAGTATTGTGGCGGGAGGAAGCTACGAGCAGTACTTC. Amino acids: CASSIVAGGSYEQYF.

This sequence joins TRBV4-3 and TRBJ2-7; 8 bases agree with TRBD2. Germline V gives CDR1 LGHNA, CDR2 YSLEER. The CDR3 sequence is 14 residues long. V dropped 3 bases and J dropped 3; count of bases not matched to a gene: 4. The chain's CDR3 is CASSQNSGDYEQYF. In nucleotides, the CDR3 is TGCGCCAGCAGCCAGAATAGCGGGGACTACGAGCAGTACTTC.

The chain recombines TRBV19 with TRBJ2-5, with 8 bases lining up with TRBD1. Germline values: CDR1 LNHDA, CDR2 SQIVND (reference sequence). V lost 5 bases to trimming and J lost 1 base; unmatched junction nucleotides: 3. The CDR3 is made up of 14 amino acids. The CDR3 spells CASSSTGVQETQYF. For the CDR3, the DNA is TGTGCCAGTAGTTCGACAGGGGTCCAAGAGACCCAGTACTTC.

The chain carries TRBV14 and TRBJ2-2, with 7 bases lining up with TRBD1. The germline V gene has CDR1 SGHDN and CDR2 FVKESK. CDR3 length equals 15 residues. Trimming removed 4 bases from V and 4 bases from J; junction bases left unmatched: 6. Here the CDR3 DNA reads TGTGCCAGCAGCCCAGGACAGGTGGTCACCGGGGAGCTGTTTTTT. It translates to CASSPGQVVTGELFF.

V gene TRBV25-1 combines with J gene TRBJ2-7, with TRBD1 identical over 8 bases. V lost 6 bases, J lost 6 bases, and 16 bases stayed unmatched. From germline, CDR1 is MGHDK and CDR2 SYGVNS. The length of the CDR3 is 16 residues. CDR3 DNA: TGTGCCAGCAGGCCCACTCCCGGACAGGGTTTGGGCGAGCAGTACTTC. It translates to CASRPTPGQGLGEQYF.

Details on this clone: Other DNA sequences of this sample code for an identical CDR3. V and J are TRBV12-3 or TRBV12-4 and TRBJ2-5, with TRBD2 matching over 11 bases. With V trimmed by 6 bases and J by 4 bases, 1 base remained unmatched. The length of the CDR3 is 13 residues. CDR3 in DNA: TGTGCCAGCAGCCTAGCGGGAGGAGAGACCCAGTACTTC. Translating gives CASSLAGGETQYF.

Comment on this clone: At one end, the junction sequence differs from germline, possibly due to a read error. The chain combines TRBV6-5 with TRBJ2-7; D possibly corresponds to TRBD1 (6 bases). This CDR3 has 15 residues. CDR1 MNHEY and CDR2 SVGAGI come from the germline V gene. The DNA of the CDR3 is TGTGCCAGCAGTTCACCGGGACAACCCCTATCTGAGCGGTACTTC. Translating it yields CASSSPGQPLSERYF.

This chain uses TRBV7-3 with TRBJ1-1, with D possibly being TRBD1 (5 bases). Germline V CDR1 and CDR2: SGHTA, FQGTGA. The CDR3 totals 13 residues. With 6 bases removed from V and 10 bases from J, the gap between germline ends came to 18 bases. Here the CDR3 DNA reads TGTGCCAGCAGTCTGGGGGGATGTTATGGAGCTTTCTTT. Translating gives CASSLGGCYGAFF.

In this sample, this clone turned up once. The rearrangement links TRBV9 to TRBJ2-2; 8 bases are a match to TRBD2. CDR3 size: 16 residues. The germline V gene encodes CDR1 SGDLS and CDR2 YYNGEE. The J segment lost 10 bases and the V segment lost 0 bases, leaving 11 bases of the junction unmatched. DNA for the CDR3: TGTGCCAGCAGCGTAGGGGTCCTAGCGGGTAGGGAGGAGCTGTTTTTT. As protein: CASSVGVLAGREELFF.

The rearrangement joins TRBV7-9 to TRBJ1-2; possible D gene TRBD1, 5 bases. V was shortened by 5 bases and J by 3 bases, with 13 bases between the two germline ends. Germline-derived CDR1 and CDR2 are SEHNR and FQNEAQ (reference sequence). This CDR3 is 14 amino acids long. CDR3 sequence (DNA): TGTGCCAGCAGCGATGGGGCAGTCGACTATGGCTACACCTTC. Translating gives CASSDGAVDYGYTF. The full variable domain, its missing parts supplied by reference TRBV7-9 and TRBJ1-2, is DTGVSQNPRHKITKRGQNVTFRCDPISEHNRLYWYRQTLGQGPEFLTYFQNEAQLEKSRLLSDRFSAERPKGSFSTLEIQRTEQGDSAMYLCASSDGAVDYGYTFGSGTRLTVV.